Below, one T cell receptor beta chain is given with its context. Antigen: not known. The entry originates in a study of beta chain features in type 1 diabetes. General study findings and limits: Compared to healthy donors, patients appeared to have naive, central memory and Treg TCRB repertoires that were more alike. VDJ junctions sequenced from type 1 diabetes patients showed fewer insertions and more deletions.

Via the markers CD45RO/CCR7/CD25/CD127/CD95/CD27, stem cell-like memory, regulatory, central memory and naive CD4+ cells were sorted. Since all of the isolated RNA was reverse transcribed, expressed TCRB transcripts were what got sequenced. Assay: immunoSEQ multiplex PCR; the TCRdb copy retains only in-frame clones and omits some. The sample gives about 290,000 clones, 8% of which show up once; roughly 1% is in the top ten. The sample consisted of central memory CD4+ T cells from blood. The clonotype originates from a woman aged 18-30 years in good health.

CDR3 loop: CASGQGIDYRPQHF. DNA of the CDR3: TGTGCTAGTGGCCAGGGGATCGATTACCGGCCCCAGCATTTT. The chain combines TRBV12-5 with TRBJ1-5, with D perhaps TRBD1 (6 bases). There are 14 residues in the CDR3. Trimming left V 6 bases short and J 9 bases short, with 18 bases between. CDR1 is LGHNT and CDR2 is FRNRAP in the germline V gene.